This TCR beta chain is drawn from a study of blood T cell repertoires in COVID-19. Background on the study: From the United States, Italy and Spain came samples of acute and convalescent COVID-19. Nucleic acid was either cDNA or gDNA, and it came from T cells, B-cell-depleted T cells, or PBMCs.

Trimming cost V 7 bases and J 6 bases, with 9 bases left between them. CDR1 DFQATT and CDR2 SNEGSKA come from the germline V gene (reference sequence). This CDR3 is 10 amino acids long. Original data processing: Estimation of nucleated cell counts was performed using reference gene primer amplification. Libraries were prepared by immunoSEQ multiplex PCR; TCRdb keeps only in-frame clonotypes and omits some of them. That table supplies the V and J calls and clone size; D and trimming were determined from the DNA. The sample gives 98,000 or so clones, roughly 82% of which show up once; around 4.8% is in the top ten.

This TCR was recovered from a man aged 55 to 69 with acute or convalescent COVID-19. Specimen: peripheral blood. The genes are TRBV20-1 and TRBJ1-1, with D unresolved. For the CDR3, the DNA is TGCAGTGTAGGAACAGCTGAAGCTTTCTTT. Protein: CSVGTAEAFF.